This T cell receptor beta chain is from a study of control samples from healthy donors and cancer patients. With 4 bases removed from V and 5 bases from J, the gap between germline ends came to 15 bases. Germline V CDR1 and CDR2: SGHRS, YFSETQ. CDR3 length equals 14 residues. The table came from immunoSEQ multiplex PCR; TCRdb's copy has only in-frame clones and leaves some out. The sample includes around 130,000 clones, 70% to 90% of them seen just once. The chain joins TRBV5-1 to TRBJ2-5; TRBD2 might be the D (6 bases). The sample comprised blood. This clonotype was sampled from a man aged 45 to 65 in good health. The CDR3 region has the DNA TGCGCCAGCAGCCCGGACCTCAGCGGGGAGACCCAGTACTTC. It is translated as CASSPDLSGETQYF. The full variable domain, with the rest looked up from reference TRBV5-1 and TRBJ2-5, is KAGVTQTPRYLIKTRGQQVTLSCSPISGHRSVSWYQQTPGQGLQFLFEYFSETQRNKGNFPGRFSGRQFSNSRSEMNVSTLELGDSALYLCASSPDLSGETQYFGPGTRLLVL.